The clone carrying this T cell receptor beta chain was counted once. Its specificity is unknown. Other DNA variants within this sample encode the same CDR3. Profiled with immunoSEQ multiplex PCR; TCRdb holds only in-frame clones, not every one. The sample yields roughly 2,000,000 clones, 90% to 95% seen once. The data originate from a study of shared clonotypes between healthy human individuals. Study overall: Three CD4 naive, three CD4 memory, two CD8 naive and one CD8 memory plate were used per donor. Findings and caveats of the study: Sequencing depth was predicted to influence how clonotypes are shared among donors. Researchers sampled blood only, noting tissue repertoires likely differ.

This CDR3 contains 14 residues. The germline V gene has CDR1 MNHEY and CDR2 SVGAGI. After removal of 6 bases from V and 4 bases from J, the junction contained 7 bases not matched to a gene. CD8 cells classed as naive were CD45RO-negative and positively selected for CCR7, excluding terminally differentiated effector memory CD45RA+ cells. Donors were healthy HIV-negative adults without recently reported acute infections or vaccinations. The clonotype comes from a man between 18 and 35 years old in good health. Some clones in this sample may be carry-over from other donors' samples. The rearrangement uses TRBV6-5 and TRBJ1-2; 8 nucleotides agree with TRBD1. Sequenced input: naive CD8+ T cells from PBMCs. The CDR3 coding sequence is TGTGCCAGCAGCCCAAGGACAGGGAGCTATGGCTACACCTTC. This codes for CASSPRTGSYGYTF.